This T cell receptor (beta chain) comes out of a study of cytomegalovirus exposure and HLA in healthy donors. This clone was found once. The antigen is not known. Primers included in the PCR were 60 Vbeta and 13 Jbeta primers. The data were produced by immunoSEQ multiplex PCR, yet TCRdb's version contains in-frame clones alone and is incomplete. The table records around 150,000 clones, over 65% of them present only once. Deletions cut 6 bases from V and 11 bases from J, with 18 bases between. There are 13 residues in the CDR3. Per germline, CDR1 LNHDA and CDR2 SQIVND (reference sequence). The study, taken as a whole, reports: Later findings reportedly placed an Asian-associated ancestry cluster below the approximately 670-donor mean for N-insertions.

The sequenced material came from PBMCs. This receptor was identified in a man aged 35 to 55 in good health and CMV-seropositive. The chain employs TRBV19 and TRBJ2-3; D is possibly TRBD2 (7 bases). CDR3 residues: CASSLYREGEQYF. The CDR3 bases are TGTGCCAGTAGCTTATACAGGGAGGGCGAGCAGTATTTT.